This TCR beta chain was observed in a study of graft-versus-host responses after intestinal transplantation. Across the study: Transplants given to recipients were multivisceral, liver-intestinal, or isolated intestinal. Anti-thymocyte globulin induction preceded two to three years of tacrolimus and steroid maintenance in all recipients.

Regarding the study as a whole: Allografts from individuals with graft-donor T cell macrochimerism displayed high graft-versus-host to host-versus-graft clonal ratios. GvH clones were identified in recipient marrow, with some first appearing in ileum or blood.

Only in-frame clones appear in the TCRdb table, and some are missing; sequencing was by immunoSEQ multiplex PCR. The sample holds approximately 90,000 clones, roughly 80% seen once. In regard to this clone: Its antigen is currently unknown.

V gave up 0 bases and J gave up 8 bases, with 11 bases separating them. Germline-derived CDR1 and CDR2 are SGHRS and YFSETQ. There are 13 residues in the CDR3. The chain links TRBV5-1 to TRBJ1-2; D is undetermined. This sample comprised unstimulated CD4+ T cells sorted from spleen or lymph node cells, obtained before intestinal transplant. The origin of this receptor is a human donor who received an intestinal transplant. CDR3 region: CASSLDRGWGYTF. DNA of the CDR3: TGCGCCAGCAGCTTGGATCGGGGATGGGGCTACACCTTC.